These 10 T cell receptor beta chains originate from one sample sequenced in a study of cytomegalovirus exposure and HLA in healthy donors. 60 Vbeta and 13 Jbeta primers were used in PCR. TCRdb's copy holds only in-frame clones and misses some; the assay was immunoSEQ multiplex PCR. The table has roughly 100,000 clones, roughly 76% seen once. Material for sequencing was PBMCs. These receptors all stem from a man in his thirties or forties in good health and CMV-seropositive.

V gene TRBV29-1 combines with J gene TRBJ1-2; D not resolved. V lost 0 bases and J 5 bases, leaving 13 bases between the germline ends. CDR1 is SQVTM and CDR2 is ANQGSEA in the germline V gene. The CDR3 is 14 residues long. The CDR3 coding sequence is TGCAGCGTTGAAGATTTCGGTCGGGAGTATGGCTACACCTTC. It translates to CSVEDFGREYGYTF.

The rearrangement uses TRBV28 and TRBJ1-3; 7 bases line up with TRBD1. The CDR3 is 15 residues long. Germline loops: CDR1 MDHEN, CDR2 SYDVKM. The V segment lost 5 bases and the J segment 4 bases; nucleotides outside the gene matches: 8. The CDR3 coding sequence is TGTGCCAGCAGTCCCGGGGACAGTAAGGGAAACACCATATATTTT. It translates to CASSPGDSKGNTIYF.

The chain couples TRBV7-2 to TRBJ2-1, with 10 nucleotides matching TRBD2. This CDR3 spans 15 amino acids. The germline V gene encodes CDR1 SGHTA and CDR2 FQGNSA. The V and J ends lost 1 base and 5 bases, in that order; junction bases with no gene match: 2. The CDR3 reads CASSLEAGGNNEQFF. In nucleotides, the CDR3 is TGTGCCAGCAGCTTAGAAGCGGGGGGGAACAATGAGCAGTTCTTC.

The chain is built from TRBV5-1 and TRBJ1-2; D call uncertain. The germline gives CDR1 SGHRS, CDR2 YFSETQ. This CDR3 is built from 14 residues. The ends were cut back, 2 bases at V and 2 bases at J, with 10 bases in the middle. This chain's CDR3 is CASSLTAENYGYTF. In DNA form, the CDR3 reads TGCGCCAGCAGCTTAACAGCGGAAAACTATGGCTACACCTTC.

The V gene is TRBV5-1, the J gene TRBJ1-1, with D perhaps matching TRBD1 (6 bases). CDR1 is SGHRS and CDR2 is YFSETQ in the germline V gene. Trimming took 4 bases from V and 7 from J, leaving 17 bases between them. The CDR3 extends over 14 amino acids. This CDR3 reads CASSVRDITREAFF. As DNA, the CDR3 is TGCGCCAGCAGCGTACGGGACATAACGCGTGAAGCTTTCTTT.

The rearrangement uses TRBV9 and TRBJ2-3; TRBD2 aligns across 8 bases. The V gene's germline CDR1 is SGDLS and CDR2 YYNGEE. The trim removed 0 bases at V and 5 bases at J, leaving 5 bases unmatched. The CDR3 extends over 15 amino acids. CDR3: CASSVAGGPLDTQYF. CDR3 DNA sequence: TGTGCCAGCAGCGTAGCGGGGGGGCCTTTAGATACGCAGTATTTT.

Written as DNA, the CDR3 is TGTGCCAGCAGCTTAAGTCCGAGCGGGACCTACTACAATGAGCAGTTCTTC. Translated, it gives CASSLSPSGTYYNEQFF. This chain links TRBV7-6 with TRBJ2-1, with 7 positions matching TRBD2. Germline CDR1 reads SGHVS; CDR2 reads FNYEAQ. V lost 2 bases to trimming and J lost 3 bases; unmatched junction nucleotides: 10. This CDR3 region has 17 residues.

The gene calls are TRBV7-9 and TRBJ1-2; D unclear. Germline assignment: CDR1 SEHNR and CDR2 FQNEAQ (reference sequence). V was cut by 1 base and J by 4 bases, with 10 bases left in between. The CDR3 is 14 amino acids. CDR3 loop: CASSLGQFLYGYTF. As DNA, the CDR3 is TGTGCCAGCAGCTTAGGGCAATTCCTCTATGGCTACACCTTC. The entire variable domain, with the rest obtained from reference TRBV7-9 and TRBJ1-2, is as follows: DTGVSQNPRHKITKRGQNVTFRCDPISEHNRLYWYRQTLGQGPEFLTYFQNEAQLEKSRLLSDRFSAERPKGSFSTLEIQRTEQGDSAMYLCASSLGQFLYGYTFGSGTRLTVV.

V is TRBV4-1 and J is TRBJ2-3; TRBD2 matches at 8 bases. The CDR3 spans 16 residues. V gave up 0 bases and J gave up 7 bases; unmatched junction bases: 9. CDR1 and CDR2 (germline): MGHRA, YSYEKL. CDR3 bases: TGCGCCAGCAGCCAAGATCCCCGGGGGGGAGGCAATACGCAGTATTTT. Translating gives CASSQDPRGGGNTQYF.

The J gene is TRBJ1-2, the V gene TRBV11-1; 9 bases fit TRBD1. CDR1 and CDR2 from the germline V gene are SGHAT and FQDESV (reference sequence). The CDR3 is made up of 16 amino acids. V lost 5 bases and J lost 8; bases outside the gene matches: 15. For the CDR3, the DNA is TGTGCCAGCAGCCAGAGACAGGGGGTTAGTCAATTCGGCTACACCTTC. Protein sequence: CASSQRQGVSQFGYTF.